Below, 17 T cell receptor beta chains from the same sample are listed, as sequenced in a study of shared clonotypes between healthy human individuals. TCRdb's copy holds only in-frame clones and misses some; the assay was immunoSEQ multiplex PCR. Here the sample spans fewer than 550,000 clones, 75% to 80% being singletons. Sequences were obtained from PBMCs. The receptors were gathered from a woman aged 40 to 50 in good health. Some clones in this sample may be carry-over from other donors' samples.

V gene TRBV14 combines with J gene TRBJ2-5; D may correspond to TRBD1 or TRBD2 (5 bases each). The CDR3 covers 15 residues. V lost 7 bases and J lost 2, with 17 bases in between. Germline V lookup: CDR1 SGHDN, CDR2 FVKESK. CDR3 DNA: TGTGCCAGCAACCAGGGCCTAGCACAACAAGAGACCCAGTACTTC. It encodes CASNQGLAQQETQYF.

The chain has TRBV10-2 and TRBJ2-7; D is possibly TRBD2 (5 bases). Trimming took off 2 bases at V and 2 bases at J, with 13 bases between the two ends. CDR1 and CDR2 (germline): WSHSY, SAAADI. The CDR3 runs to 15 residues. CDR3 sequence reads: CASSEILAQTYEQYF. For the CDR3, the DNA is TGCGCCAGCAGTGAGATTCTAGCACAGACCTACGAGCAGTACTTC.

The V and J genes are TRBV27 and TRBJ2-5; D remains ambiguous. The V and J ends lost 2 bases and 5 bases respectively, with 3 bases between them. CDR3 size: 11 residues. Germline assignment: CDR1 MNHEY and CDR2 SMNVEV (reference sequence). CDR3 in DNA: TGTGCCAGCAGTTTACAGGAGACCCAGTACTTC. Its protein product is CASSLQETQYF.

The rearrangement links TRBV7-2 to TRBJ2-7; the D call may be TRBD1 or TRBD2 (6 bases each). Trimming left V 5 bases short and J 0 bases short, with 14 bases between. CDR1 and CDR2 from the germline V gene are SGHTA and FQGNSA. This CDR3 comprises 15 residues. In DNA form, the CDR3 reads TGTGCCAGCAGCAGTACTAGCAGGGGCTCCTACGAGCAGTACTTC. Its translation: CASSSTSRGSYEQYF.

The genes are TRBV7-6 and TRBJ2-1; TRBD2 matches 11 bases. With 1 base clipped from V and 10 bases from J, the junction kept 6 bases outside the gene matches. The CDR3 is 15 amino acids. The germline CDR1 and CDR2 sequences are SGHVS and FNYEAQ. The CDR3 loop is CASSLELAGVGEQFF. The CDR3 nucleotides are TGTGCCAGCAGCTTAGAACTAGCGGGAGTAGGGGAGCAGTTCTTC.

The V gene is TRBV6-1, the J gene TRBJ2-5; 11 bases match TRBD2. This CDR3 has 19 amino acids. V lost 2 bases, J lost 5 bases, and 16 bases stayed unmatched. Germline CDR1 is MNHNS and CDR2 is SASEGT. In DNA, the CDR3 is TGTGCCAGCAGTGAAATTGGGAGGCGTAGCGGGAGGGCCTGGGAGACCCAGTACTTC. Residues: CASSEIGRRSGRAWETQYF.

The chain uses TRBV28 and TRBJ2-7, with a tentative D call TRBD2 (5 bases). In germline, CDR1 is MDHEN, CDR2 SYDVKM. CDR3 length: 13 amino acids. Trimming left V 7 bases short and J 4 bases short, with 14 bases between. The CDR3 reads CASTSLAPYEQYF. CDR3 sequence (DNA): TGTGCCAGCACTTCCCTAGCTCCTTACGAGCAGTACTTC.

The chain employs TRBV5-5 and TRBJ1-1; possible D gene TRBD1, 6 bases. Between the trimmed V and J ends, which lost 2 bases and 6 bases, there was a span of 14 bases. The CDR3 is 14 residues long. Germline CDR1 reads SGHKS; CDR2 reads YYEKEE (reference sequence). The CDR3 here is CASSLNAGDAEAFF. The CDR3 DNA follows: TGTGCCAGCAGCTTAAACGCAGGGGACGCTGAAGCTTTCTTT.

This clone came up once. The J gene is TRBJ2-5, the V gene TRBV7-6, with D perhaps matching TRBD2 (5 bases). This CDR3 has 16 amino acids. Germline CDR1 and CDR2: SGHVS and FNYEAQ. Trimming removed 0 bases at V and 1 base at J, with 12 bases between. The CDR3 protein is CASSLAWGRGQETQYF. CDR3 DNA sequence: TGTGCCAGCAGCTTAGCTTGGGGTCGGGGCCAAGAGACCCAGTACTTC.

This clone was seen just once. V and J are TRBV7-2 and TRBJ2-7; D perhaps matches TRBD1 (6 bases). The germline V and J ends were trimmed by 1 base and 6 bases, with 10 bases remaining between them. This CDR3 spans 13 amino acids. Germline V gene sequence: CDR1 SGHTA, CDR2 FQGNSA. The CDR3 reads CASSLETGREQYF. CDR3 sequence (DNA): TGTGCCAGCAGCTTAGAAACAGGGCGCGAGCAGTACTTC.

J is TRBJ1-1 and V is TRBV5-8, with D possibly matching TRBD1 (5 bases). The CDR3 contains 13 residues. V lost 3 bases to trimming and J lost 4 bases, with 10 bases between them. The germline CDR1 and CDR2 sequences are SGHTS and YDEGEE. The CDR3 loop reads CASSSARGTEAFF. For the CDR3, the DNA is TGTGCCAGCAGCTCAGCGAGGGGCACTGAAGCTTTCTTT.

The genes are TRBV21-1 and TRBJ2-2; the D segment call TRBD2 is taken from the table without a DNA check. TRBV21-1 constitutes a pseudogene. The CDR3 extends over 18 amino acids. The CDR3 sequence is CASSKVVAGGPGTGELFF. In nucleotides, the CDR3 is TGTGCCAGCAGCAAAGTCGTCGCGGGAGGGCCGGGCACCGGGGAGCTGTTTTTT.

This rearrangement joins TRBV30 to TRBJ2-7; D remains ambiguous. This CDR3 has 12 amino acids. Germline CDR1 and CDR2: GTSNPN and SVGIG (reference sequence). V gave up 4 bases and J gave up 0 bases, with 7 bases separating them. The CDR3 region has the DNA TGTGCCTGGAAGGTGGACTCCTACGAGCAGTACTTC. Encoded protein: CAWKVDSYEQYF.

The chain couples TRBV28 to TRBJ2-7; TRBD2 aligns across 9 bases. Germline V gene data show CDR1 as MDHEN and CDR2 as SYDVKM. The CDR3 contains 14 residues. After removal of 8 bases from V and 4 bases from J, the junction contained 9 bases not matched to a gene. CDR3 region: CASRAGGRSYEQYF. For the CDR3, the DNA is TGTGCCAGCCGTGCGGGAGGGAGGTCTTACGAGCAGTACTTC.

V usage is TRBV27 and J usage is TRBJ2-4; TRBD2 is a possible D gene (6 bases). The ends were cut back, 5 bases at V and 0 bases at J, with 11 bases in the middle. CDR3 length: 15 amino acids. The germline V gene encodes CDR1 MNHEY and CDR2 SMNVEV (reference sequence). The CDR3 bases are TGTGCCAGCAGTATGACAGCGGGAGCCAAAAACATTCAGTACTTC. This gives the protein CASSMTAGAKNIQYF.

The rearrangement links TRBV5-4 to TRBJ2-3, with no clear D. The CDR3 has 15 amino acids. Germline CDR1 reads SGHNT; CDR2 reads YYREEE (reference sequence). V was shortened by 1 base and J by 2 bases, with 11 bases between the two germline ends. This chain's CDR3 is CASSLSDGFTDTQYF. CDR3 coding DNA: TGTGCCAGCAGCTTGTCGGATGGCTTCACAGATACGCAGTATTTT. The full variable domain, in which reference TRBV5-4 and TRBJ2-3 provide the parts outside the CDR3, is ETGVTQSPTHLIKTRGQQVTLRCSSQSGHNTVSWYQQALGQGPQFIFQYYREEENGRGNFPPRFSGLQFPNYSSELNVNALELDDSALYLCASSLSDGFTDTQYFGPGTRLTVL.

V gene TRBV7-9 combines with J gene TRBJ1-4, with 7 bases aligning to TRBD1. This CDR3 comprises 15 residues. Germline CDR1 reads SEHNR; CDR2 reads FQNEAQ (reference sequence). J gave up 3 bases and V 0 bases, and 1 base lay outside the gene matches. CDR3 in DNA: TGTGCCAGCAGCTTAGCGACAGGGTCTAATGAAAAACTGTTTTTT. Translation: CASSLATGSNEKLFF.